The 28 T cell receptor beta chains below all came from one sample that was sequenced in a study of OX40 agonist ivuxolimab in advanced cancers. The assay was immunoSEQ multiplex PCR, and TCRdb's table has in-frame clones only and misses some. The sample lists about 50,000 clones; 80% to 95% were seen once. The sequencing here drew on CD4+ or CD8+ T cells sorted from blood, taken in a trial of the OX40 agonist ivuxolimab. These receptors were taken from an adult with an advanced solid tumor such as melanoma, head and neck, liver or kidney cancer.

The rearrangement links TRBV11-3 to TRBJ2-4, with 10 bases matching TRBD1. Germline V lookup: CDR1 SGHNT, CDR2 YENEEA. The V segment lost 0 bases and the J segment 6 bases; nucleotides outside the gene matches: 5. The CDR3 extends over 16 amino acids. The CDR3 loop reads CASSLDSGTGANIQYF. CDR3 DNA: TGTGCCAGCAGCTTAGATAGTGGGACAGGGGCAAACATTCAGTACTTC.

The chain recombines TRBV19 with TRBJ1-5; D is unclear. The CDR3 loop spans 13 amino acids. The germline CDR1 and CDR2 sequences are LNHDA and SQIVND (reference sequence). The ends were cut back, 7 bases at V and 7 bases at J, with 14 bases in the middle. In DNA, the CDR3 is TGTGCCAGTACCCCCGGGGTGAGGCAGCCCCAGCATTTT. Amino acids: CASTPGVRQPQHF.

The chain couples TRBV4-3 to TRBJ2-2, with D tentatively TRBD1 (6 bases). Germline assignment: CDR1 LGHNA and CDR2 YSLEER. The CDR3 contains 18 residues. V lost 0 bases to trimming and J lost 5 bases, with 19 bases between them. In DNA form, the CDR3 reads TGCGCCAGCAGCCAAGAGGGCGTCGAGGGACACCATACCGGGGAGCTGTTTTTT. This codes for CASSQEGVEGHHTGELFF.

The CDR3 spells CATRRDSNQPQHF. The CDR3 nucleotides are TGTGCCACTCGGAGGGATAGCAATCAGCCCCAGCATTTT. The genes are TRBV11-3 and TRBJ1-5; D gene uncertain. This CDR3 is built from 13 residues. Looked up from germline, CDR1 is SGHNT and CDR2 is YENEEA. V was trimmed by 10 bases and J by 0 bases, leaving 10 bases between them.

The J gene is TRBJ1-5, the V gene TRBV4-1, with no clear D. Germline V gives CDR1 MGHRA, CDR2 YSYEKL. The CDR3 totals 15 residues. Between the trimmed V and J ends, which lost 1 base and 3 bases, there was a span of 10 bases. CDR3 region: CASSQVGGDNQPQHF. CDR3 coding DNA: TGCGCCAGCAGCCAAGTTGGCGGAGACAATCAGCCCCAGCATTTT.

This chain joins TRBV11-2 and TRBJ2-3; no clear D gene. The germline CDR1 and CDR2 sequences are SGHAT and FQNNGV. There are 13 residues in the CDR3. Trimming cost V 3 bases and J 0 bases, with 4 bases left between them. The chain's CDR3 is CASSFPSTDTQYF. The DNA for the CDR3 is TGTGCCAGCAGCTTTCCTAGCACAGATACGCAGTATTTT.

This chain joins TRBV7-9 and TRBJ1-2, with 10 positions matching TRBD1. Germline loops: CDR1 SEHNR, CDR2 FQNEAQ (reference sequence). With V trimmed by 5 bases and J by 6 bases, 3 bases remained unmatched. The CDR3 runs 13 residues. CDR3: CASSLGQGDGYTF. Here the CDR3 DNA reads TGTGCCAGCAGCCTTGGACAGGGGGATGGCTACACCTTC.

V and J are TRBV18 and TRBJ1-2, with D possibly matching TRBD1 (5 bases). Germline lookup yields CDR1 KGHSH and CDR2 LQKENI. The CDR3 covers 15 residues. V lost 4 bases to trimming and J lost 3 bases, with 15 bases between them. This chain's CDR3 is CASSRRQRMDYGYTF. In nucleotides, the CDR3 is TGTGCCAGCTCACGACGACAGAGGATGGACTATGGCTACACCTTC.

CDR3 DNA sequence: TGTGCCACCAGGACTAGCAGCACCGGGGAGCTGTTTTTT. This gives the protein CATRTSSTGELFF. The chain uses TRBV19 and TRBJ2-2, with 8 bases that match TRBD2. Germline CDR1 LNHDA, CDR2 SQIVND (reference sequence). V dropped 10 bases and J dropped 4; count of bases not matched to a gene: 5. CDR3 size: 13 residues. Complete variable domain (other parts from reference TRBV19 and TRBJ2-2): DGGITQSPKYLFRKEGQNVTLSCEQNLNHDAMYWYRQDPGQGLRLIYYSQIVNDFQKGDIAEGYSVSREKKESFPLTVTSAQKNPTAFYLCATRTSSTGELFFGEGSRLTVL.

The CDR3 reads CASSLEAGGPYSYEQYF. The CDR3 DNA follows: TGTGCCAGCAGTTTAGAGGCGGGAGGGCCCTACTCCTACGAGCAGTACTTC. This sequence joins TRBV2 and TRBJ2-7, with 9 bases identical to TRBD2. Germline V lookup: CDR1 SNHLY, CDR2 FYNNEI. CDR3 length: 17 residues. V dropped 5 bases and J dropped 0; count of bases not matched to a gene: 11.

Within the sample, this clone is medium-sized. The chain has TRBV4-1 and TRBJ1-1; 9 nucleotides agree with TRBD1. CDR1 is MGHRA, CDR2 YSYEKL, per germline. J lost 6 bases, V lost 3 bases, and 2 bases had no gene match. The CDR3 covers 13 residues. CDR3 coding DNA: TGCGCCAGCAGCCACTGGACAGGGGCTGAAGCTTTCTTT. It yields the protein CASSHWTGAEAFF.

This clone was seen a single time. The CDR3 sequence: CASSFQRYPYEQYF. The CDR3 region has the DNA TGTGCCAGCAGCTTTCAGAGATACCCTTACGAGCAGTACTTC. The chain has TRBV5-6 and TRBJ2-7; D not certain. Trimming stripped 2 bases from V and 4 bases from J, with 13 bases between. The CDR3 extends over 14 amino acids. CDR1 is SGHDT, CDR2 YYEEEE, per germline.

This clone was picked up one time. This chain joins TRBV27 and TRBJ2-7, with 12 bases identical to TRBD2. This CDR3 has 13 amino acids. V lost 10 bases and J lost 6; bases outside the gene matches: 7. The V gene's germline CDR1 is MNHEY and CDR2 SMNVEV (reference sequence). CDR3 loop: CAIALAGGSEQYF. The CDR3, as DNA: TGTGCCATCGCCCTAGCGGGAGGGTCCGAGCAGTACTTC.

V usage is TRBV12-5 and J usage is TRBJ2-1; D remains unclear. The CDR3 runs to 12 residues. V was pared by 0 bases and J by 7 bases, with 4 bases between. Germline CDR1 and CDR2: LGHNT and FRNRAP. DNA for the CDR3: TGTGCTAGTGGTTTGGTACAAAATGAGCAGTTCTTC. It is translated as CASGLVQNEQFF.

The DNA for the CDR3 is TGTGCCAGCGACAGGGATACTAACTATGGCTACACCTTC. Translated: CASDRDTNYGYTF. This sequence joins TRBV6-1 and TRBJ1-2; TRBD1 agrees at 7 bases. V lost 8 bases to trimming and J lost 0 bases; unmatched junction nucleotides: 3. The CDR3 totals 13 residues. CDR1 is MNHNS, CDR2 SASEGT, per germline.

The CDR3 loop is CASSESGGTYGYTF. The CDR3, as DNA: TGTGCCAGCAGTGAGTCAGGGGGAACCTATGGCTACACCTTC. The chain is built from TRBV25-1 and TRBJ1-2; 7 positions agree with TRBD1. The CDR3 is 14 amino acids. Germline CDR1 and CDR2: MGHDK and SYGVNS. After removal of 3 bases from V and 4 bases from J, the junction contained 5 bases not matched to a gene.

CDR3 DNA: TGTGCCAGCAGTTACTGTGGACAGGGATCCCTAGTTCCTAGCACAGATACGCAGTATTTT. This codes for CASSYCGQGSLVPSTDTQYF. The rearrangement uses TRBV6-7 and TRBJ2-3; 8 nucleotides agree with TRBD1. TRBV6-7 is treated as an ORF (open reading frame) with a function not yet certain. The CDR3 runs to 20 residues. V gave up 1 base and J gave up 0 bases; unmatched junction bases: 15.

The chain employs TRBV5-6 and TRBJ2-7; D is unresolved. CDR1 SGHDT and CDR2 YYEEEE come from the germline V gene. This CDR3 has 14 amino acids. Between the trimmed V and J ends, which lost 0 bases and 2 bases, there was a span of 9 bases. The CDR3 loop is CASSLAGRAYEQYF. The CDR3 region has the DNA TGTGCCAGCAGCTTGGCCGGACGTGCCTACGAGCAGTACTTC.

V gene TRBV11-2 combines with J gene TRBJ2-7, with D possibly TRBD2 on 5 matching bases. V was shortened by 1 base and J by 3 bases, with 10 bases between the two germline ends. Germline V CDR1 and CDR2: SGHAT, FQNNGV. This CDR3 is 14 amino acids long. CDR3 nucleotide sequence: TGTGCCAGCAGCTTAGGTCTCGGGGACTACGAGCAGTACTTC. This encodes CASSLGLGDYEQYF. The variable domain in full, completed from reference TRBV11-2 and TRBJ2-7, reads EAGVAQSPRYKIIEKRQSVAFWCNPISGHATLYWYQQILGQGPKLLIQFQNNGVVDDSQLPKDRFSAERLKGVDSTLKIQPAKLEDSAVYLCASSLGLGDYEQYFGPGTRLTVT.

This clone was seen only once. This chain uses TRBV19 with TRBJ2-7; the D is unclear. The V and J ends lost 3 bases and 2 bases respectively, with 8 bases between them. CDR3 size: 13 residues. Germline CDR1 LNHDA, CDR2 SQIVND (reference sequence). The CDR3 coding sequence is TGTGCCAGTAGTATCCGGTTAACCTACGAGCAGTACTTC. This translates into CASSIRLTYEQYF.

V is TRBV9 and J is TRBJ2-5; D perhaps matches TRBD2 (5 bases). This CDR3 is built from 15 residues. Germline V lookup: CDR1 SGDLS, CDR2 YYNGEE. Trimming cost V 4 bases and J 2 bases, with 15 bases left between them. CDR3 bases: TGTGCCAGCAGCACCGGGGAGCGTGATCAAGAGACCCAGTACTTC. Its translation is CASSTGERDQETQYF.

This clone was seen a few times. The gene calls are TRBV6-4 and TRBJ2-1; tentatively, D is TRBD2 (6 bases). Germline CDR1 MRHNA, CDR2 SNTAGT. The CDR3 spans 15 residues. V shed 0 bases and J shed 4 bases, with 10 bases lying between them. CDR3 sequence (DNA): TGTGCCAGCAGTGACTCAGAGGCGGGATACAATGAGCAGTTCTTC. Protein product: CASSDSEAGYNEQFF.

The rearrangement joins TRBV7-9 to TRBJ2-1; 8 bases fit TRBD1. The germline V gene has CDR1 SEHNR and CDR2 FQNEAQ (reference sequence). Trimming cost V 3 bases and J 8 bases; bases outside gene matches: 9. This CDR3 is built from 15 residues. DNA for the CDR3: TGTGCCAGCAGCTTTTCGGGCAGGGGGCAGGATGAGCAGTTCTTC. Its protein product is CASSFSGRGQDEQFF.

This clone was recorded only once. The V call is TRBV11-3, the J call TRBJ2-1; 10 bases line up with TRBD2. Germline V lookup: CDR1 SGHNT, CDR2 YENEEA. The CDR3 is 14 amino acids. V lost 3 bases, J lost 8 bases, and 4 bases stayed unmatched. The CDR3 region has the DNA TGTGCCAGCAGCTTGGCTAGCGGGAGCCATGAGCAGTTCTTC. Encoded protein: CASSLASGSHEQFF.

The gene calls are TRBV6-5 and TRBJ1-2; no clear D gene. The CDR3 spans 13 residues. Trimming cost V 6 bases and J 2 bases, with 10 bases left between them. CDR1 is MNHEY, CDR2 SVGAGI, per germline. The CDR3 region is CASSPALNYGYTF. The DNA for the CDR3 is TGTGCCAGCAGCCCCGCCCTAAACTATGGCTACACCTTC.

The chain combines TRBV9 with TRBJ1-2; maybe TRBD1 (5 bases). Germline loops: CDR1 SGDLS, CDR2 YYNGEE. This CDR3 has 20 residues. The ends were cut back, 1 base at V and 3 bases at J, with 28 bases in the middle. CDR3 amino acids: CASSVPGEEGQGPSHYGYTF. CDR3 nucleotides: TGTGCCAGCAGCGTACCCGGAGAGGAAGGGCAGGGCCCCTCTCACTATGGCTACACCTTC.

J is TRBJ1-1 and V is TRBV7-8, with D uncertain. The V gene's germline CDR1 is SGHVS and CDR2 FQNEAQ. CDR3 length: 14 residues. V shed 3 bases and J shed 1 base, with 9 bases lying between them. CDR3 bases: TGTGCCAGCAGCTTCCCCGAAAGGAACACTGAAGCTTTCTTT. It encodes CASSFPERNTEAFF.

The table lists this clone with a count of one. The CDR3 nucleotides read TGTGCCAGCAGCGTAGGAGGAGACGGCTACGAGCAGTACTTC. This gives the protein CASSVGGDGYEQYF. The chain combines TRBV9 with TRBJ2-7; D is uncertain. This CDR3 comprises 14 residues. The V end was cut by 0 bases, the J end by 3 bases, with 10 bases between. Germline values: CDR1 SGDLS, CDR2 YYNGEE. The whole variable domain, filled in from reference TRBV9 and TRBJ2-7, reads DSGVTQTPKHLITATGQRVTLRCSPRSGDLSVYWYQQSLDQGLQFLIQYYNGEERAKGNILERFSAQQFPDLHSELNLSSLELGDSALYFCASSVGGDGYEQYFGPGTRLTVT.